This TCR beta chain derives from a study of beta chain features in type 1 diabetes. This CDR3 comprises 13 residues. After removal of 5 bases from V and 5 bases from J, the junction contained 4 bases not matched to a gene. CDR1 is SEHNR and CDR2 is FQNEAQ in the germline V gene (reference sequence). Overall study results and limits: Within each of all four CD4+ subsets, Type 1 diabetes patients had TCRB CDR3s that were moderately but significantly shorter. Relative to healthy donors, patients appeared to have naive, central memory and Treg TCRB repertoires that were more similar.

What was sequenced were expressed TCRB transcripts, since all of the isolated RNA had been reverse transcribed. Mean read depth for stem cell-like memory T cell samples was approximately 1.01 million reads. TCRdb's table, derived via immunoSEQ multiplex PCR, lists solely in-frame clones and lacks some. The table has 20,000 to 25,000 clones, around 65% seen once. Turning to this clone: What it binds is unknown.

The clonotype comes from a woman aged 40 to 55 with type 1 diabetes. The gene calls are TRBV7-9 and TRBJ2-3; 7 bases fit TRBD1. The specimen sequenced was stem cell memory CD4+ T cells from blood. CDR3 nucleotide sequence: TGTGCCAGCAGCCCTCACAGGGGAGATACGCAGTATTTT. Residues: CASSPHRGDTQYF.